The 4 T cell receptor beta chains below come from one sample, sequenced in a study of cytomegalovirus exposure and HLA in healthy donors. 13 Jbeta primers and 60 Vbeta primers were used for the PCR. The table came from immunoSEQ multiplex PCR; TCRdb's copy has only in-frame clones and leaves some out. The repertoire has around 140,000 clones, roughly 8.8% of them found once; the top ten carry roughly 6.4%. Sequencing was carried out using PBMCs. The receptor source for this set is a woman in her 40s in good health and CMV-seropositive.

This clone appeared a few times. This rearrangement joins TRBV18 to TRBJ1-1; TRBD1 matches 8 bases. Germline CDR1 and CDR2: KGHSH and LQKENI. The CDR3 is made up of 13 amino acids. The V and J ends lost 8 bases and 2 bases, in that order; junction bases with no gene match: 4. DNA of the CDR3: TGTGCCAGCACGGGACAGGCAAACACTGAAGCTTTCTTT. It translates to CASTGQANTEAFF.

This rearrangement joins TRBV9 to TRBJ1-6, with TRBD1 as a possible D gene (6 bases). The CDR3 totals 15 residues. Germline CDR1 SGDLS, CDR2 YYNGEE. The V and J ends lost 3 bases and 7 bases respectively, with 14 bases between them. The CDR3 region is CASSAATGNNSPLHF. The CDR3 DNA sequence: TGTGCCAGCAGCGCAGCGACAGGAAACAATTCACCCCTCCACTTT.

This chain connects TRBV19 to TRBJ2-1; the match to TRBD2 covers 8 bases. V gave up 3 bases and J gave up 6 bases; unmatched junction bases: 1. The CDR3 has 13 amino acids. The germline V gene encodes CDR1 LNHDA and CDR2 SQIVND (reference sequence). DNA for the CDR3: TGTGCCAGTAGTATTGGACTAGCCAATGAGCAGTTCTTC. Translating it yields CASSIGLANEQFF.

Concerning this clone: This same CDR3 is encoded by further DNA sequences in the sample. The genes are TRBV4-1 and TRBJ2-3, with TRBD2 matching 7 bases. Trimming removed 4 bases from V and 1 base from J; junction bases left unmatched: 11. This CDR3 has 17 amino acids. Germline V CDR1 and CDR2: MGHRA, YSYEKL. CDR3 DNA: TGCGCCAGCAGCCTGAGCGGGGATTTGTCAGGCACAGATACGCAGTATTTT. Protein: CASSLSGDLSGTDTQYF.